This section outlines one TCR beta chain sequence together with its context. The junction does not match germline at one end; this may be a read error. The data were taken from a study of molecular identifiers for immune sequencing clone quantification. TCRdb reanalysed the PCR reads using MiXCR and keeps one entry per CDR3 protein. This table holds some 680,000 distinct CDR3 sequences, about 25% found once. Looked up from germline, CDR1 is MNHEY and CDR2 is SVGAGI. The CDR3 length is 14 residues. The TCR comes from a human donor in good health. Some libraries in this study had Jurkat cell RNA spiked in. The specimen was naive CD8+ T cells from blood, with Jurkat cell RNA spiked in. This sample's subset: FACS-sorted CD8+CD4-CCR7+CD45RA+ naive T cells. The chain couples TRBV6-5 to TRBJ2-1, with 10 bases matching TRBD2. The CDR3 protein is CATRPSGGGHEEFF. CDR3 coding DNA: TGTGCCACCCGTCCTAGCGGGGGAGGTCATGAGGAGTTCTTC.